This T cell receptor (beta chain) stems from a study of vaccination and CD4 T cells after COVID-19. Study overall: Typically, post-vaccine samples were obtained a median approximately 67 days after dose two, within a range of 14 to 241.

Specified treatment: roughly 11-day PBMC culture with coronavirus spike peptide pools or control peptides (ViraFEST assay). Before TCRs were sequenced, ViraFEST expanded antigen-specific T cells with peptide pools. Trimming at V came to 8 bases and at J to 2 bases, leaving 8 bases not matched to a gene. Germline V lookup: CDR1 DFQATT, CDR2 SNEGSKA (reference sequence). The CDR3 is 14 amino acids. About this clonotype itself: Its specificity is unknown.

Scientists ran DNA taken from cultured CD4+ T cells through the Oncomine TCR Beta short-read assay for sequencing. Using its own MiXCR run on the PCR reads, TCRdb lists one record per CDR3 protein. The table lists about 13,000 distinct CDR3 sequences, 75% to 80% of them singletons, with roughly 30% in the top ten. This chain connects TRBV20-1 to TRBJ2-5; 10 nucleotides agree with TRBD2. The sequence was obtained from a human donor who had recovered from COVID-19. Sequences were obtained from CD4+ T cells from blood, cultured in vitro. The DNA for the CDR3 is TGCAGTCTCCTCCTAGCGGGGGTTCAAGAGACCCAGTACTTC. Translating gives CSLLLAGVQETQYF.